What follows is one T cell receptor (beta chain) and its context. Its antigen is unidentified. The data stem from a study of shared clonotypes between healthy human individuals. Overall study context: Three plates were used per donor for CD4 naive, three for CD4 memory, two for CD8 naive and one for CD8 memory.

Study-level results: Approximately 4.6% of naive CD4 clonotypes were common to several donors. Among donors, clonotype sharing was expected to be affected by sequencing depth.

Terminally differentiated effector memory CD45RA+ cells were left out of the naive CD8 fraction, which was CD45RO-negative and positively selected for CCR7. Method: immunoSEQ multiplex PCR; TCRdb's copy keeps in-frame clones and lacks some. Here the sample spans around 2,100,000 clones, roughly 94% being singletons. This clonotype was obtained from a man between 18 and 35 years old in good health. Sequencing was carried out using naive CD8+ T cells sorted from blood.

CDR3 region: CASSPAGAGEDTQYF. The CDR3 DNA is TGTGCCAGCAGCCCAGCTGGGGCGGGAGAAGATACGCAGTATTTT. This rearrangement joins TRBV7-2 to TRBJ2-3; 7 bases match TRBD2. The CDR3 spans 15 residues. Looked up from germline, CDR1 is SGHTA and CDR2 is FQGNSA. The ends lost 5 bases at V and 5 bases at J; junction bases unmatched: 10.